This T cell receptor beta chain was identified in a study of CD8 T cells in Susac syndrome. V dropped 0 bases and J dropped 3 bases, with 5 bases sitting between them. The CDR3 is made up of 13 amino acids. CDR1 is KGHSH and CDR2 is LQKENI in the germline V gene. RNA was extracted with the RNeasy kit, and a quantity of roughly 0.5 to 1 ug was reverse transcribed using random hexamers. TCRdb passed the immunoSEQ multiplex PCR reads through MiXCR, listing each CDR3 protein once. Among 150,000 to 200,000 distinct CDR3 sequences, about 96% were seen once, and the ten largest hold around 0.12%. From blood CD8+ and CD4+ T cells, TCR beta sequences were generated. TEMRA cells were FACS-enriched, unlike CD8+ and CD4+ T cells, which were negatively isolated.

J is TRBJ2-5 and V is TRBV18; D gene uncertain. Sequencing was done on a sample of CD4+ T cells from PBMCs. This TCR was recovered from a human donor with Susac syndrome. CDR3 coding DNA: TGTGCCAGCTCACCACCGGGTAAAGAGACCCAGTACTTC. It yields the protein CASSPPGKETQYF.